This T cell receptor beta chain is drawn from a study of Graves' ophthalmopathy and Graves' hyperthyroidism. From RNA, the CDR3 regions of TCR beta chains were amplified and sequenced. RT-PCR with HTBI primers came first, then second-round multiplex PCR. TCRdb re-derived calls from the multiplex PCR reads in MiXCR, one entry per CDR3 protein. This sample has just over 600,000 distinct CDR3 sequences, with around a fifth found just once. Hyperthyroidism patients were newly diagnosed, ill under 2 months, and aged 18 to 65 years. Ten or more counts support this clonotype. No antigen is known for it. Study-level findings and limits: Blood was where most expanded thyroid clonotypes above 0.001 frequency also turned up. Both an approximately 68% sensitivity and an approximately 77% specificity characterized the model's predictions of ophthalmopathy progression.

CDR1 and CDR2 (germline): SNHLY, FYNNEI. The CDR3 loop spans 13 amino acids. V lost 10 bases, J lost 7 bases, and 7 bases stayed unmatched. The chain recombines TRBV2 with TRBJ1-5; 10 bases line up with TRBD1. Sequenced material: peripheral blood. This clonotype was obtained from a woman aged 18-35 years with stable Graves' hyperthyroidism. Some clones in this sample may be carry-over from other donors' samples. The CDR3 DNA follows: TGTGCCATTCGACAGGGGGCTCGGCAGCCCCAGCATTTT. Its protein product is CAIRQGARQPQHF.